This TCR beta chain was sequenced during a study of CD8 T cells in Susac syndrome. This CDR3 comprises 15 residues. V shed 7 bases and J shed 2 bases, with 18 bases lying between them. Germline V gene data show CDR1 as MNHEY and CDR2 as SMNVEV (reference sequence). The RNA, about 0.45 to 1 ug, was put through reverse transcription using random hexamers. An immunoSEQ multiplex PCR amplified TCR beta CDR3 over 54 Vbeta and 13 Jbeta. TCRdb reprocessed the immunoSEQ multiplex PCR reads with MiXCR, giving one entry per CDR3 protein. The sample contains around 100,000 distinct CDR3 sequences, 95% of which appear only once.

The chain couples TRBV27 to TRBJ2-7, with a tentative D call TRBD1 (8 bases). Sample: CD8+ T cells from PBMCs. This TCR came from a human donor with Susac syndrome. CDR3 amino acids: CASTVNRGGTYEQYF. The CDR3 DNA reads TGTGCCAGCACCGTAAACAGGGGGGGGACCTACGAGCAGTACTTC.